One and the same sample provided the 24 T cell receptor beta chains below, sequenced in a study of T cell responses to AZD1222 COVID-19 vaccine. Assay: immunoSEQ multiplex PCR; the TCRdb copy retains only in-frame clones and omits some. The sample has about 160,000 clones, 80% to 90% seen once. The specimen was peripheral blood, collected on day 0 of AZD1222 vaccination. Receptors originate from an adult in good health.

The chain links TRBV6-5 to TRBJ1-2, with TRBD1 matching 7 bases. Germline CDR1 reads MNHEY; CDR2 reads SVGAGI. V lost 7 bases and J lost 4; bases outside the gene matches: 6. The CDR3 extends over 13 amino acids. CDR3 sequence (DNA): TGTGCCAGCATGAAGGGGGCTATCTATGGCTACACCTTC. Amino acid sequence: CASMKGAIYGYTF.

The gene calls are TRBV13 and TRBJ1-2; no definite D call. Germline-derived CDR1 and CDR2 are PRHDT and FYEKMQ (reference sequence). The V and J ends lost 0 bases and 8 bases respectively, with 10 bases between them. The CDR3 runs 13 residues. The DNA of the CDR3 is TGTGCCAGCAGCTTAGGGGCGGAGGGAGGCTACACCTTC. This encodes CASSLGAEGGYTF.

The chain is built from TRBV14 and TRBJ1-4, with D unresolved. This CDR3 region has 13 residues. CDR1 and CDR2 from the germline V gene are SGHDN and FVKESK. Trimming removed 2 bases at V and 10 bases at J, with 11 bases between. The CDR3 protein is CASSQSQAGKLFF. CDR3 coding DNA: TGTGCCAGCAGCCAAAGTCAAGCGGGAAAACTGTTTTTT.

This clone has a handful of counts. The chain recombines TRBV19 with TRBJ1-5; tentative D call: TRBD1 (6 bases). The length of the CDR3 is 15 residues. The germline V gene has CDR1 LNHDA and CDR2 SQIVND (reference sequence). The V gene lost 7 bases and the J gene lost 4 bases, with 17 bases spanning the gap. CDR3 DNA sequence: TGTGCCAGTAATCACCGGGACATGAGGAATCAGCCCCAGCATTTT. Translating it yields CASNHRDMRNQPQHF.

The gene calls are TRBV18 and TRBJ2-5, with D unresolved. The CDR3 runs to 12 residues. The V end lost 3 bases, the J end lost 0 bases, and 2 bases lay between the germline ends. The germline CDR1 and CDR2 sequences are KGHSH and LQKENI. The CDR3 bases are TGTGCCAGCTCACCGGACCAAGAGACCCAGTACTTC. Its translation: CASSPDQETQYF.

The rearrangement links TRBV5-6 to TRBJ2-2; weak D call: TRBD1 (5 bases). The CDR3 consists of 13 residues. Germline CDR1 SGHDT, CDR2 YYEEEE. The V and J ends lost 0 bases and 7 bases respectively, with 7 bases between them. In DNA form, the CDR3 reads TGTGCCAGCAGCTTGGTAAGGGGCGGGGAGCTGTTTTTT. Translated: CASSLVRGGELFF.

This sequence joins TRBV3-1 (or the pseudogene TRBV3-2) and TRBJ2-1; 11 positions match TRBD2. CDR3 length: 13 residues. Germline CDR1 is LGHDT and CDR2 is YNNKEL (reference sequence). After removal of 0 bases from V and 12 bases from J, the junction contained 1 base not matched to a gene. CDR3 in amino acids: CASSQELAGGQFF. The CDR3 bases are TGTGCCAGCAGCCAAGAGCTAGCGGGGGGGCAGTTCTTC.

J is TRBJ1-4 and V is TRBV12-3 or TRBV12-4; D gene unclear. CDR3 length: 11 amino acids. The V end lost 4 bases, the J end lost 7 bases, and 4 bases lay between the germline ends. The CDR3 DNA is TGTGCCAGCAGTTCGGGTGAAAAACTGTTTTTT. Translating gives CASSSGEKLFF.

The rearrangement joins TRBV9 to TRBJ2-4; a possible D gene is TRBD2 (6 bases). The CDR3 spans 14 residues. Germline V gives CDR1 SGDLS, CDR2 YYNGEE. The V gene lost 0 bases and the J gene lost 7 bases, with 11 bases spanning the gap. CDR3 bases: TGTGCCAGCAGCGTAGAGGGAGGTAACAACATTCAGTACTTC. Translating gives CASSVEGGNNIQYF.

The chain combines TRBV4-3 with TRBJ2-1; D unclear. Trimming left V 1 base short and J 5 bases short, with 9 bases between. This CDR3 has 14 amino acids. In germline, CDR1 is LGHNA, CDR2 YSLEER. The DNA for the CDR3 is TGCGCCAGCAGCCAAGTTCTGGCTAACAATGAGCAGTTCTTC. This codes for CASSQVLANNEQFF.

The gene calls are TRBV11-3 and TRBJ1-1, with 8 bases aligning to TRBD1. Germline values: CDR1 SGHNT, CDR2 YENEEA. V dropped 6 bases and J dropped 6; count of bases not matched to a gene: 3. The CDR3 loop spans 12 amino acids. DNA of the CDR3: TGTGCCAGCAGGGCAGGGGGCTCTGAAGCTTTCTTT. Translating gives CASRAGGSEAFF. The full variable domain, rest sourced from reference TRBV11-3 and TRBJ1-1, is EAGVVQSPRYKIIEKKQPVAFWCNPISGHNTLYWYLQNLGQGPELLIRYENEEAVDDSQLPKDRFSAERLKGVDSTLKIQPAELGDSAVYLCASRAGGSEAFFGQGTRLTVV.

This chain uses TRBV7-3 with TRBJ2-7, with 8 bases identical to TRBD1. This CDR3 contains 14 residues. V shed 5 bases and J 3 bases; nucleotides not matched to a gene: 6. Per germline, CDR1 SGHTA and CDR2 FQGTGA. As DNA, the CDR3 is TGTGCCAGCAGCCGGAGGGACAGGATCTACGAGCAGTACGTC. It translates to CASSRRDRIYEQYV.

J is TRBJ1-1 and V is TRBV28; D uncertain. This CDR3 contains 13 residues. The germline gives CDR1 MDHEN, CDR2 SYDVKM. V was pared by 5 bases and J by 1 base, with 8 bases between. The CDR3: CASSGPTNTEAFF. DNA for the CDR3: TGTGCCAGCAGTGGACCCACGAACACTGAAGCTTTCTTT.

This chain links TRBV30 with TRBJ2-1; 15 bases match TRBD2. V was clipped by 1 base and J by 0 bases; unmatched bases: 10. In germline, CDR1 is GTSNPN, CDR2 SVGIG (reference sequence). The CDR3 sequence is 20 residues long. Written as DNA, the CDR3 is TGTGCCTGGAGTGCTAGCCCGGGGACTAGCGGGGGGCACTCCTACAATGAGCAGTTCTTC. Protein: CAWSASPGTSGGHSYNEQFF. Based on the CDR3 plus reference TRBV30 and TRBJ2-1, the full variable domain is SQTIHQWPATLVQPVGSPLSLECTVEGTSNPNLYWYRQAAGRGLQLLFYSVGIGQISSEVPQNLSASRPQDRQFILSSKKLLLSDSGFYLCAWSASPGTSGGHSYNEQFFGPGTRLTVL.

The chain uses TRBV5-1 and TRBJ2-5; D is perhaps TRBD1 (6 bases). Between the trimmed V and J ends, which lost 0 bases and 3 bases, there was a span of 9 bases. Germline assignment: CDR1 SGHRS and CDR2 YFSETQ. The CDR3 sequence is 14 residues long. CDR3 amino acids: CASSLGSGEETQYF. The DNA for the CDR3 is TGCGCCAGCAGCTTGGGGTCAGGGGAAGAGACCCAGTACTTC.

The V gene is TRBV5-6, the J gene TRBJ2-2; D gene ambiguous. The CDR3 runs to 11 residues. The V end lost 7 bases, the J end lost 8 bases, and 9 bases lay between the germline ends. Per the germline V gene, CDR1 is SGHDT and CDR2 is YYEEEE. In DNA form, the CDR3 reads TGTGCCAGCCTAGGAGCGGGGGAGCTGTTTTTT. This sequence encodes CASLGAGELFF.

This chain uses TRBV28 with TRBJ2-7; perhaps TRBD2 as D (5 bases). Trimming removed 5 bases at V and 5 bases at J, with 16 bases between. The CDR3 runs to 14 residues. Germline V CDR1 and CDR2: MDHEN, SYDVKM. In DNA, the CDR3 is TGTGCCAGCAGTCCCGCTAGCTTAGTCCACGAGCAGTACTTC. The encoded protein is CASSPASLVHEQYF.

The V gene is TRBV11-3, the J gene TRBJ2-7; D is uncertain. The germline gives CDR1 SGHNT, CDR2 YENEEA. This CDR3 spans 13 amino acids. Deletions cut 1 base from V and 3 bases from J, with 7 bases between. DNA of the CDR3: TGTGCCAGCAGCTTAGGGCGTTTCTACGAGCAGTACTTC. It translates to CASSLGRFYEQYF.

This clone appeared a few times. The rearrangement links TRBV6-2 or TRBV6-3 to TRBJ2-4; 8 positions match TRBD1. The germline V gene encodes CDR1 MNHEY and CDR2 SVGEGT. V shed 4 bases, J shed 0 bases, and the junction held 14 bases outside the gene matches. There are 19 residues in the CDR3. The CDR3 bases are TGTGCCAGCAGTTTTCGAAAACAACAGGGGGGCCTAGCCAAAAACATTCAGTACTTC. Translated: CASSFRKQQGGLAKNIQYF.

This rearrangement joins TRBV5-1 to TRBJ2-3; 10 positions match TRBD2. CDR3 length: 17 amino acids. The germline CDR1 and CDR2 sequences are SGHRS and YFSETQ. The V and J ends lost 0 bases and 6 bases, in that order; junction bases with no gene match: 10. The CDR3 DNA reads as TGCGCCAGCAGCTTGGGGACAACTAGCGGGGTTGCCGATACGCAGTATTTT. Translation: CASSLGTTSGVADTQYF.

The chain employs TRBV7-9 and TRBJ1-1; 10 nucleotides line up with TRBD1. This CDR3 is 16 amino acids long. The junction had 10 bases not matched to a gene; V was cut back by 6 bases and J by 3 bases. Looked up from germline, CDR1 is SEHNR and CDR2 is FQNEAQ (reference sequence). The chain's CDR3 is CASRGGTGEEDTEAFF. In DNA, the CDR3 is TGTGCCAGCAGGGGAGGGACAGGGGAAGAGGACACTGAAGCTTTCTTT.

The rearrangement joins TRBV3-1 (or the pseudogene TRBV3-2) to TRBJ1-3, with a weak D call TRBD1 (5 bases). The CDR3 runs 15 residues. V was cut by 1 base and J by 0 bases, with 7 bases left in between. Germline lookup yields CDR1 LGHDT and CDR2 YNNKEL (reference sequence). CDR3 protein: CASSQGTFSGNTIYF. The CDR3 DNA is TGTGCCAGCAGCCAAGGGACATTCTCTGGAAACACCATATATTTT.

The V gene is TRBV5-6, the J gene TRBJ1-6; 7 nucleotides match TRBD1. CDR3 size: 17 residues. With V trimmed by 0 bases and J by 3 bases, 6 bases remained unmatched. Germline lookup yields CDR1 SGHDT and CDR2 YYEEEE. The CDR3 here is CASSLASDRDYNSPLHF. CDR3 coding DNA: TGTGCCAGCAGCTTGGCCTCAGACAGGGACTATAATTCACCCCTCCACTTT.

V is TRBV4-1 and J is TRBJ2-2; no clear D gene. The germline V gene encodes CDR1 MGHRA and CDR2 YSYEKL. CDR3 size: 13 residues. V was pared by 6 bases and J by 3 bases, with 8 bases between. In DNA, the CDR3 is TGCGCCAGCAGACACGACTACACCGGGGAGCTGTTTTTT. Protein: CASRHDYTGELFF.